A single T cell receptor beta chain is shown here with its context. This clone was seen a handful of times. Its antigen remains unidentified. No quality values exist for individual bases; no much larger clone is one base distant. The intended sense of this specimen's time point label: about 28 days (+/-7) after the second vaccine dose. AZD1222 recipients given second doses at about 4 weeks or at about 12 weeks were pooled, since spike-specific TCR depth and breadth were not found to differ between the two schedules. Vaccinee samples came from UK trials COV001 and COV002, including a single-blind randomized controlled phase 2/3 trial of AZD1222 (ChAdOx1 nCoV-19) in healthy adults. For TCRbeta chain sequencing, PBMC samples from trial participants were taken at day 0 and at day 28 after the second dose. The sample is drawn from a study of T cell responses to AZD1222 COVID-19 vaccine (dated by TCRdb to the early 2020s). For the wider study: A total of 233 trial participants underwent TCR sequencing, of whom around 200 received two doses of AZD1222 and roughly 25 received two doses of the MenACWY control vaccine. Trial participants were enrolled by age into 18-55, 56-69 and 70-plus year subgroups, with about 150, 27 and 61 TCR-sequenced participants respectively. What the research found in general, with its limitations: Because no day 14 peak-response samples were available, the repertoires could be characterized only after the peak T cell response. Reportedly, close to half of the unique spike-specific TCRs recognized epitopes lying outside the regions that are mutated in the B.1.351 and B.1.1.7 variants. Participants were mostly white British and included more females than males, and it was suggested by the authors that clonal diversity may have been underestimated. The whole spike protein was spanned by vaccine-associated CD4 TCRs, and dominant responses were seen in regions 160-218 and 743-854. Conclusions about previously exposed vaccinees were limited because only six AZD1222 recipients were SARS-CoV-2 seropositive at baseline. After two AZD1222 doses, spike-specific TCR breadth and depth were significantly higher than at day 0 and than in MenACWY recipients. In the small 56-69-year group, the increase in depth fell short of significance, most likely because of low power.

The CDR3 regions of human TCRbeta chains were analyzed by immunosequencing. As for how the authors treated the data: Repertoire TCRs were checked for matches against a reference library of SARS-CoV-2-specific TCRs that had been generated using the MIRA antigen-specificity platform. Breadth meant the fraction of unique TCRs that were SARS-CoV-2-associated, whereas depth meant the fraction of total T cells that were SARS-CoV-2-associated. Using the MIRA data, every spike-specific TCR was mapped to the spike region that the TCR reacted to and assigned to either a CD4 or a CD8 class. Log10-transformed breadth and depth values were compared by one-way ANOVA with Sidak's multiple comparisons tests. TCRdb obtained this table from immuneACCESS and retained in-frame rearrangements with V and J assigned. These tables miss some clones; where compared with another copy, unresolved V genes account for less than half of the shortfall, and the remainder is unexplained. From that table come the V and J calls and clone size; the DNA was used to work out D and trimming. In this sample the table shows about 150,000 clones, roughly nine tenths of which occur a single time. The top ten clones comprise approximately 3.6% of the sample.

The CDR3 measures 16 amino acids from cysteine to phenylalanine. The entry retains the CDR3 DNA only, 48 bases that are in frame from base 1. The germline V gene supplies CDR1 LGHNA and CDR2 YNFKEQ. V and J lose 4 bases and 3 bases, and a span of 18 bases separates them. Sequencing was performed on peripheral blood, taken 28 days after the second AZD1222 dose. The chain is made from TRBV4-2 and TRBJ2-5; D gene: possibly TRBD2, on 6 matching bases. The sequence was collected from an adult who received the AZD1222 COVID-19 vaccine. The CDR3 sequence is CASSLVAGPRKETQYF. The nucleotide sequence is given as TGTGCCAGCAGCCTCGTTGCGGGACCGAGGAAAGAGACCCAGTACTTC.